Each of the 19 T cell receptor beta chains below was sequenced from the same sample in a study of blood T cell repertoires in COVID-19. Method: immunoSEQ multiplex PCR; TCRdb's copy keeps in-frame clones and lacks some. The data contain some 45,000 clones, over 75% of them seen just once; the ten biggest clones take up roughly a third. Sequenced input: peripheral blood. The receptors were gathered from a woman of 80 years or more with acute or convalescent COVID-19.

The V gene is TRBV7-8, the J gene TRBJ2-1; 7 bases line up with TRBD2. Per the germline V gene, CDR1 is SGHVS and CDR2 is FQNEAQ. The trim removed 0 bases at V and 0 bases at J, leaving 17 bases unmatched. This CDR3 region has 21 residues. CDR3 bases: TGTGCCAGCAGCTTAGCTTACGGCCGGCTAGCGGCCCACAACTCCTACAATGAGCAGTTCTTC. Amino acid sequence: CASSLAYGRLAAHNSYNEQFF. Full variable domain (missing parts from reference TRBV7-8 and TRBJ2-1): GAGVSQSPRYKVAKRGQDVALRCDPISGHVSLFWYQQALGQGPEFLTYFQNEAQLDKSGLPSDRFFAERPEGSVSTLKIQRTQQEDSAVYLCASSLAYGRLAAHNSYNEQFFGPGTRLTVL.

The V gene is TRBV10-3, the J gene TRBJ2-7; 9 nucleotides align to TRBD1. Germline CDR1 ENHRY, CDR2 SYGVKD. This CDR3 comprises 14 residues. J was trimmed by 3 bases and V by 10 bases; bases with no gene match: 10. CDR3 bases: TGTGCCACACAAGGGACAGGGAACAGCTACGAGCAGTACTTC. This translates into CATQGTGNSYEQYF.

This clone was counted between two and nine times. The chain combines TRBV11-1 with TRBJ1-2, with D tentatively TRBD1 (5 bases). The CDR3 extends over 14 amino acids. The V gene lost 3 bases and the J gene lost 6 bases, with 14 bases spanning the gap. The germline V gene has CDR1 SGHAT and CDR2 FQDESV (reference sequence). DNA for the CDR3: TGTGCCAGCAGCTTCACGACAGCCTATGATGGCTACACCTTC. Protein: CASSFTTAYDGYTF.

The chain links TRBV5-1 to TRBJ2-5, with D uncertain. The CDR3 loop spans 13 amino acids. The germline V gene encodes CDR1 SGHRS and CDR2 YFSETQ. V was clipped by 4 bases and J by 5 bases, with 12 bases between them. CDR3 in amino acids: CASSPASRETQYF. For the CDR3, the DNA is TGCGCCAGCAGCCCTGCTTCACGGGAGACCCAGTACTTC.

The chain employs TRBV6-1 and TRBJ2-7; D unresolved. This CDR3 has 14 amino acids. The V end lost 2 bases, the J end lost 0 bases, and 8 bases lay between the germline ends. Germline CDR1 is MNHNS and CDR2 is SASEGT. CDR3 coding DNA: TGTGCCAGCAGTGAACCCCCTATCTCCTACGAGCAGTACTTC. Amino acid sequence: CASSEPPISYEQYF.

This clone was counted between two and nine times. V and J are TRBV6-4 and TRBJ2-2; TRBD2 matches 8 bases. CDR3 length equals 15 residues. Trimming removed 4 bases from V and 1 base from J; junction bases left unmatched: 2. Germline CDR1 is MRHNA and CDR2 is SNTAGT. CDR3 amino acids: CASSASGGNTGELFF. CDR3 DNA sequence: TGTGCCAGCAGTGCAAGCGGGGGGAACACCGGGGAGCTGTTTTTT.

The table lists this clone with a count of one. The CDR3 here is CASSSSSGANVLTF. The CDR3 DNA follows: TGTGCCAGCAGCTCCAGCTCTGGGGCCAACGTCCTGACTTTC. V is TRBV13 and J is TRBJ2-6; no reliable D call. V was shortened by 4 bases and J by 0 bases, with 4 bases between the two germline ends. Germline V gives CDR1 PRHDT, CDR2 FYEKMQ (reference sequence). The CDR3 covers 14 residues.

The V gene is TRBV9, the J gene TRBJ1-1; D might be TRBD1 (6 bases). V was clipped by 3 bases and J by 5 bases, with 23 bases between them. The CDR3 contains 17 residues. Germline assignment: CDR1 SGDLS and CDR2 YYNGEE. The CDR3 DNA reads TGTGCCAGCAGCGAGAGGGGTCTTAGCATGCAGGGGACTGAAGCTTTCTTT. This encodes CASSERGLSMQGTEAFF.

The rearrangement joins TRBV6-2 or TRBV6-3 to TRBJ1-3; D gene ambiguous. The V end was cut by 5 bases, the J end by 4 bases, with 3 bases between. Germline CDR1 and CDR2: MNHEY and SVGEGT. CDR3 length: 11 amino acids. CDR3 amino acids: CASSEGNTIYF. The DNA of the CDR3 is TGTGCCAGCAGTGAGGGAAACACCATATATTTT.

This clone was detected only once. This chain links TRBV5-4 with TRBJ1-6, with D perhaps TRBD1 (5 bases). This CDR3 is built from 14 residues. Germline V gene data show CDR1 as SGHNT and CDR2 as YYREEE (reference sequence). Trimming left V 4 bases short and J 6 bases short, with 11 bases between. CDR3 DNA: TGTGCCAGCAGCCTGGGACTCGGTAATTCACCCCTCCACTTT. The encoded protein is CASSLGLGNSPLHF.

The V call is TRBV12-3 or TRBV12-4, the J call TRBJ1-1; possible D gene TRBD1, 6 bases. V shed 2 bases and J shed 10 bases, with 14 bases lying between them. The CDR3 is made up of 13 amino acids. The CDR3 region is CASSLSTGKVAFF. The CDR3 DNA sequence: TGTGCCAGCAGTTTATCCACAGGGAAGGTAGCTTTCTTT.

This rearrangement joins TRBV5-1 to TRBJ2-1; D perhaps matches TRBD2 (6 bases). Looked up from germline, CDR1 is SGHRS and CDR2 is YFSETQ. V dropped 7 bases and J dropped 6 bases, with 14 bases sitting between them. This CDR3 spans 13 amino acids. The CDR3 region is CASQLAAGNEQFF. For the CDR3, the DNA is TGCGCCAGCCAACTAGCAGCGGGCAATGAGCAGTTCTTC.

V is TRBV18 and J is TRBJ2-7; TRBD2 agrees at 9 bases. Germline CDR1 KGHSH, CDR2 LQKENI. This CDR3 has 14 amino acids. With 3 bases clipped from V and 6 bases from J, the junction kept 6 bases outside the gene matches. CDR3 residues: CASSPPAAGGEQYF. CDR3 sequence (DNA): TGTGCCAGCTCACCCCCAGCAGCGGGAGGCGAGCAGTACTTC. Full variable domain (missing parts from reference TRBV18 and TRBJ2-7): NAGVMQNPRHLVRRRGQEARLRCSPMKGHSHVYWYRQLPEEGLKFMVYLQKENIIDESGMPKERFSAEFPKEGPSILRIQQVVRGDSAAYFCASSPPAAGGEQYFGPGTRLTVT.

This clone was seen just once. CDR3: CASRSLADEQFF. The CDR3, as DNA: TGCGCCAGCAGGTCACTAGCCGATGAGCAGTTCTTC. The chain employs TRBV10-1 and TRBJ2-1; tentatively, D is TRBD2 (6 bases). This CDR3 region has 12 residues. V gave up 6 bases and J gave up 8 bases, with 11 bases separating them. The germline gives CDR1 WNHNN, CDR2 SYGVQD (reference sequence).

The chain joins TRBV20-1 to TRBJ1-1; D unclear. The germline V gene has CDR1 DFQATT and CDR2 SNEGSKA (reference sequence). V was cut by 3 bases and J by 1 base, with 6 bases left in between. The CDR3 spans 12 residues. CDR3 in amino acids: CSASVRNTEAFF. CDR3 nucleotide sequence: TGCAGTGCTAGTGTCAGGAACACTGAAGCTTTCTTT.

V and J are TRBV28 and TRBJ1-3, with 7 bases identical to TRBD1. With V trimmed by 5 bases and J by 2 bases, 0 bases remained unmatched. From germline, CDR1 is MDHEN and CDR2 SYDVKM. The CDR3 extends over 13 amino acids. CDR3 residues: CASSTGAGNTIYF. The CDR3 DNA is TGTGCCAGCAGTACAGGGGCTGGAAACACCATATATTTT.

The V gene is TRBV11-2, the J gene TRBJ2-3; D might be TRBD2 (6 bases). This CDR3 region has 16 residues. Germline CDR1 SGHAT, CDR2 FQNNGV. The V gene lost 4 bases and the J gene lost 6 bases, with 20 bases spanning the gap. Here the CDR3 reads CASSSRLVSGWDTQYF. In DNA, the CDR3 is TGTGCCAGCAGCTCTCGACTAGTATCAGGGTGGGATACGCAGTATTTT.

The chain recombines TRBV4-1 with TRBJ2-7; 8 nucleotides line up with TRBD2. The germline gives CDR1 MGHRA, CDR2 YSYEKL. V dropped 0 bases and J dropped 3; count of bases not matched to a gene: 4. The CDR3 length is 15 residues. This chain's CDR3 is CASSQDLAGYYEQYF. The DNA for the CDR3 is TGCGCCAGCAGCCAAGACCTAGCGGGTTACTACGAGCAGTACTTC.

This clone appeared once. V usage is TRBV5-1 and J usage is TRBJ2-7, with 10 bases fitting TRBD1. This CDR3 is 18 amino acids long. The trim removed 2 bases at V and 3 bases at J, leaving 14 bases unmatched. Germline V gene data show CDR1 as SGHRS and CDR2 as YFSETQ. The CDR3 sequence: CASSLGQGDGRALYEQYF. The CDR3 bases are TGCGCCAGCAGCTTAGGACAGGGGGACGGGAGGGCCCTCTACGAGCAGTACTTC.